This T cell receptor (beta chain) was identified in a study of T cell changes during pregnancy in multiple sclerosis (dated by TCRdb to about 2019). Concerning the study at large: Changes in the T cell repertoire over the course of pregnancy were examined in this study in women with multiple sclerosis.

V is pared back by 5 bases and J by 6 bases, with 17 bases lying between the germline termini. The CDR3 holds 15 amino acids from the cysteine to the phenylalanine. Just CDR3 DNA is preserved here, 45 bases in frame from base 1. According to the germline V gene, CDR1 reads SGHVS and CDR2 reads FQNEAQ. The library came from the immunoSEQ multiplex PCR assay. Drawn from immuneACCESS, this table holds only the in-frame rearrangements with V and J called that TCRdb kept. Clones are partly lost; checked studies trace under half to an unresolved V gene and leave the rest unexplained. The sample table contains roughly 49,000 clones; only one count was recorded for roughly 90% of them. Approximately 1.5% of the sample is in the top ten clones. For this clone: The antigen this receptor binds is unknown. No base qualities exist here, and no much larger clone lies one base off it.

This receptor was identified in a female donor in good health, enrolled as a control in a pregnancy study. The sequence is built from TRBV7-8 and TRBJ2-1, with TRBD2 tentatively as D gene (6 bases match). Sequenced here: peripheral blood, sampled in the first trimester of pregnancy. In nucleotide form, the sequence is TGTGCCAGCAGCCAACGAGCGCAGGGAGGCAATGAGCAGTTCTTC. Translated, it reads CASSQRAQGGNEQFF.